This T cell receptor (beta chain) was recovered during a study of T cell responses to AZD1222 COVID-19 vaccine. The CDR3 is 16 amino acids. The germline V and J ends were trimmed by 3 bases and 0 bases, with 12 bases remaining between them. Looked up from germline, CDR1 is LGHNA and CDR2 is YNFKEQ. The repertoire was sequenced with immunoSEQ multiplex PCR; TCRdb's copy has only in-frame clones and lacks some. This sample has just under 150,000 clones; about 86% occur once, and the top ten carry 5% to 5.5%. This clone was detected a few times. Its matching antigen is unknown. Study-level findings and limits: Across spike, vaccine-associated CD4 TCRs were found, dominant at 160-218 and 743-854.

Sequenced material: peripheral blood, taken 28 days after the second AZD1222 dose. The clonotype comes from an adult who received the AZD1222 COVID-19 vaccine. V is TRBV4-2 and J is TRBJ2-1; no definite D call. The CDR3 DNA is TGTGCCAGCAGCCATGGCGACTTTTCCTCCTACAATGAGCAGTTCTTC. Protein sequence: CASSHGDFSSYNEQFF.